The 11 T cell receptor beta chains given below trace back to one sample, sequenced in a study of T cells in Graves' hyperthyroidism and ophthalmopathy. Amplified TCR beta CDR3 regions came from RNA transcripts. HTBI primers were used for first-round RT-PCR of the TCR CDR3. MiXCR, applied by TCRdb to the multiplex PCR reads, yields one record per CDR3 protein. The sample contains around 520,000 distinct CDR3 sequences, around 22% of which appear only once. Sequenced sample: blood. All receptors derive from a woman in her 30s with Graves' ophthalmopathy.

This clonotype was picked up many times. CDR3 loop: CATSDFRTSVNTGELFF. DNA for the CDR3: TGTGCCACCAGTGATTTTCGGACTAGCGTGAACACCGGGGAGCTGTTTTTT. V and J are TRBV24-1 and TRBJ2-2, with 9 bases fitting TRBD2. Germline CDR1 and CDR2: KGHDR and SFDVKD. The V segment lost 1 base and the J segment 1 base; nucleotides outside the gene matches: 3. There are 17 residues in the CDR3.

This clonotype was picked up many times. The chain links TRBV6-5 to TRBJ2-5, with TRBD1 matching over 7 bases. Germline CDR1 is MNHEY and CDR2 is SVGAGI. After removal of 2 bases from V and 5 bases from J, the junction contained 11 bases not matched to a gene. The CDR3 is made up of 16 amino acids. CDR3 bases: TGTGCCAGCAGTTACGGTTTCCAGGGGGTAGGGGAGACCCAGTACTTC. Its translation is CASSYGFQGVGETQYF.

This clonotype was found once. This sequence joins TRBV6-2 or TRBV6-3 and TRBJ2-7, with unresolved D. The CDR3 contains 14 residues. Trimming pared 2 bases from V and 3 bases from J, leaving 11 bases between. Looked up from germline, CDR1 is MNHEY and CDR2 is SVGEGT. The CDR3 DNA is TGTGCCAGCAGTTACCTTGGATCCGACTACGAGCAGTACTTC. Translating gives CASSYLGSDYEQYF.

This clonotype was counted ten times or more. This rearrangement joins TRBV13 to TRBJ1-2; D is unresolved. V was trimmed by 0 bases and J by 4 bases, leaving 9 bases between them. This CDR3 has 14 amino acids. CDR1 and CDR2 from the germline V gene are PRHDT and FYEKMQ (reference sequence). The CDR3 loop reads CASSLGQPIYGYTF. The DNA for the CDR3 is TGTGCCAGCAGCTTAGGACAGCCGATCTATGGCTACACCTTC.

There are many counts of this clonotype. The V call is TRBV28, the J call TRBJ1-2; D is possibly TRBD1 (5 bases). The CDR3 is 15 residues long. The germline V and J ends were trimmed by 6 bases and 0 bases, with 14 bases remaining between them. Germline V lookup: CDR1 MDHEN, CDR2 SYDVKM. CDR3 nucleotide sequence: TGTGCCAGCAGAACGGGGGGGTTGGCTAACTATGGCTACACCTTC. Its protein is CASRTGGLANYGYTF.

The rearrangement joins TRBV28 to TRBJ1-5; 9 bases map to TRBD1. The length of the CDR3 is 16 residues. The germline V gene has CDR1 MDHEN and CDR2 SYDVKM. V lost 8 bases, J lost 0 bases, and 8 bases stayed unmatched. CDR3 loop: CASRGTGTLSNQPQHF. The CDR3 DNA sequence: TGTGCCAGCCGAGGGACAGGGACCCTTAGCAATCAGCCCCAGCATTTT.

This clonotype has a handful of counts. The J gene is TRBJ1-4, the V gene TRBV24-1; D gene unclear. V gave up 3 bases and J gave up 7 bases, with 8 bases separating them. Germline CDR1 reads KGHDR; CDR2 reads SFDVKD. The CDR3 consists of 13 residues. The CDR3 coding sequence is TGTGCCACCAGTGATATCCCCCGTGAAAAACTGTTTTTT. Amino acid sequence: CATSDIPREKLFF.

This clonotype was recorded many times. V usage is TRBV12-3 or TRBV12-4 and J usage is TRBJ2-5; D is unclear. Trimming cost V 5 bases and J 1 base, with 8 bases left between them. The CDR3 length is 13 residues. The CDR3 DNA is TGTGCCAGCAGTGATGGGGTCCAAGAGACCCAGTACTTC. It translates to CASSDGVQETQYF.

This clonotype has just a few counts. V usage is TRBV6-4 and J usage is TRBJ2-7, with a possible D match to TRBD2 (6 bases). The V gene lost 6 bases and the J gene lost 7 bases, with 16 bases spanning the gap. The CDR3 extends over 13 amino acids. Germline assignment: CDR1 MRHNA and CDR2 SNTAGT. The CDR3 loop reads CASSSRESGEQYF. CDR3 DNA: TGTGCCAGCAGCTCACGGGAGTCGGGTGAGCAGTACTTC.

The CDR3 protein is CASSFSSGRSSYEQYF. The CDR3 DNA reads as TGTGCCAGCAGTTTTTCTAGCGGGAGGAGCTCCTACGAGCAGTACTTC. The J gene is TRBJ2-7, the V gene TRBV27; 11 nucleotides align to TRBD2. The germline V gene encodes CDR1 MNHEY and CDR2 SMNVEV (reference sequence). The V segment lost 3 bases and the J segment 0 bases; nucleotides outside the gene matches: 4. This CDR3 contains 16 residues.

At least ten counts were recorded for this clonotype. J is TRBJ1-5 and V is TRBV6-2 or TRBV6-3, with D tentatively TRBD1 (6 bases). V lost 5 bases to trimming and J lost 2 bases, with 19 bases between them. The CDR3 is made up of 17 amino acids. CDR1 and CDR2 (germline): MNHEY, SVGEGT. Here the CDR3 reads CASSHYEGVSGNQPQHF. The DNA of the CDR3 is TGTGCCAGCAGTCATTACGAGGGGGTGTCGGGCAATCAGCCCCAGCATTTT.